This T cell receptor beta chain came from a study of blood T cells in healthy people across ages (dated by TCRdb to the mid-2010s). In the study overall: Template switching captured roughly one uniquely barcoded TCR beta cDNA molecule per two T cells in model experiments. The study analyzed two additional independent replicas of 1 million unique cDNA reads from the same blood draw for two donors, one aged 18 to 30 and one aged 80 or older. The donors were divided into four age groups: young (average roughly 15 years), middle-aged (about 40), aged (under 70) and long-lived (nearly 85). Using deep sequencing normalized with unique cDNA molecular identifiers, the study measured how TCR beta repertoire diversity changes with age. Results the study describes overall, beyond this receptor: Estimates of total diversity based on one million sequenced T cells were regarded as lower bounds and as underestimates. Observed TCR beta diversity per million T cells fell roughly linearly with age, and a significant reduction was already apparent by age around 36. Observed TCR beta diversity correlated strongly with the percentage of naive T cells measured by flow cytometry. Because the CMV infection status of the donors was unknown, age-related changes in expanded clonotypes may potentially have been confounded. The long-lived group showed more naive CD4+ T cells, fewer expanded clones and increased TCR diversity than the aged group, suggesting age selection. Bulk unsorted PBMC profiling prevented conclusive comparison of naive and antigen-experienced compartments.

At the junction V is shortened by 2 bases and J by 4 bases, with 12 bases in between. The germline V gene specifies MNHEY as CDR1 and SVGAGI as CDR2. The CDR3 has 15 amino acids, counting the end cysteine and phenylalanine. Of all the DNA, just the CDR3 is kept, 45 bases in frame from base 1. Note on this clonotype: The target of this receptor is not known. Base qualities are not recorded, but no much larger clone differs from it by a single base.

The library was prepared using 5' RACE. This sample was sequenced with an Illumina HiSeq 2500. A second about 6 to 11 cycle PCR used a sample-barcoded 5' primer and a J-beta primer mix. Each TCR beta cDNA molecule received a unique molecular identifier from a template-switch 5' adaptor carrying 12 random nucleotides. At least 2.5 million CDR3-containing paired-end reads were obtained from each sample. First-strand cDNA was synthesized from all RNA with the Mint cDNA synthesis kit, primed by a TRBC-specific oligonucleotide. Following uracil-DNA glycosylase treatment, all cDNA underwent a first 18-cycle PCR with the universal primers M1SS and BC2_uni_R. Per the authors' processing: For normalization, 1 million high-quality reads were randomly selected from each sample, with every read carrying a distinct molecular identifier. Reads with shared molecular identifiers were discarded instead of being binned into consensus sequences. MiTCR, run with a Q25 quality threshold and the strictest error-elimination algorithm, handled CDR3 identification, clonotype clustering and error correction. A nonparametric unseen species model using Euler transformation provided a lower-bound estimate of total TCR beta diversity. TCRdb itself trimmed the public reads at Q25 with fastp, ran MiXCR and retained productive beta chains. Merged by CDR3 protein, the rows form single entries marked with the most common genes and DNA. The authors' filters were not applied to this entry. The table for this sample lists approximately 800,000 distinct CDR3 sequences; 25% of them were counted only once. The top ten clonotypes cover approximately 3.7% of the sample.

Donors were under 40 systemically healthy Caucasian individuals from Russia aged about 6 to 100 years. Roughly 11 milliliters of peripheral blood were drawn from each donor into EDTA-treated Vacutainer tubes. Ficoll-Paque density-gradient centrifugation was used to isolate PBMCs, with at least 6 million obtained per sample. Trizol reagent was used to extract total RNA from PBMCs, with at least 5 micrograms per sample. For every donor, flow cytometry on a PBMC aliquot measured the percentage of naive CD45RAhigh/CD27high T cells. The sample was also reused in another study, on T cells of mothers and their children. As the second paper documents: Nine systemically healthy Caucasian individuals served as donors, namely three mothers together with their six children. cDNA synthesis used all of the extracted RNA, with around 1.4 ug of RNA in each 15 ul reaction. In the second PCR, sample barcodes and 2-4 random nucleotides were introduced via the M1S primer. More than 8 million TCR beta CDR3 reads were obtained from each mother, and 2.5 million to 3 million reads were obtained from each child. Thymic selection shapes the output of TCR recombination in a similar way in related and unrelated pairs, and inherited differences have a minor effect. Normalized repertoire overlap was always found to be slightly, but never significantly, higher in related mother-child pairs than in unrelated mother-child pairs. Persistent microchimeric T cell clones were not detected, at a sensitivity of around 99 clones per million clonotypes. Deep NGS was used in the study to compare the TCR beta repertoires of mothers and children and to look for features that separate related mother-child pairs from unrelated individuals. Mothers averaged approximately 40 +/- 4 years of age and children averaged about 10 +/- 4 years. Libraries were sequenced on Illumina HiSeq 2000 with 100+100 nt paired-end reads after adapter ligation with NEBNext reagents. To prevent cross-contamination, the mother and child libraries were prepared one month apart and sequenced in separate runs. Between roughly 500,000 and 2,100,000 distinct TCR beta clonotypes were identified per donor. Naive TCR beta clonotypes were estimated from low-frequency clonotypes matched to each donor's FACS-determined naive share, without sorting.

The sequence links TRBV6-5 to TRBJ1-3; the D segment could be TRBD1, given 5 matching bases. The receptor was derived from a boy between 10 and 17 years old in good health. Specimen: blood. The sequenced DNA: TGTGCCAGCAGTTACCGAGCGGGACTCGGAAACACCATATATTTT. It codes for CASSYRAGLGNTIYF.